This entry features one TCR beta chain sequence. Its target antigen remains unknown. No qualities accompany the bases; no much larger clone lies one base away. Library method: the immunoSEQ multiplex PCR assay. From the authors' description of their analysis: A statistical classification framework was built for diagnosing cytomegalovirus status from the catalog of TCR beta chain sequences. The source is immuneACCESS, and TCRdb retained only in-frame sequences with V and J called. Part of the clones is not carried over; for the studies checked, unresolved V genes explain less than half of this, and the remainder is unexplained. That table furnishes V, J and clone size, whereas the DNA furnished D and trimming. The sample yields approximately 150,000 clones; approximately 87% were counted once. The ten largest make up more than 1.2% of the sample. The donors belonged to the validation cohort of under 150 subjects, which was separate from the 666-subject first cohort.

This sample is drawn from a study of cytomegalovirus exposure and HLA in healthy donors (dated by TCRdb to about 2017). Regarding the complete study: The 650 to 750 repertoires of the first cohort and the roughly 110 validation repertoires were produced on the same platform, according to a later analysis. The study combined high-throughput TCR immunosequencing, statistical association of individual TCRs with disease status, and machine learning to predict cytomegalovirus infection status. The study aimed to test whether signatures of past pathogen exposure could be identified by cataloging public T cell receptors. Along with the roughly 670-subject first cohort, a separate validation cohort of over a hundred different subjects was used.

The V end loses 1 base and the J end loses 0 bases, and a stretch of 5 bases separates them. There are 14 amino acids in the CDR3, from cysteine to phenylalanine inclusive. The entry retains the CDR3 DNA only, 42 bases that are in frame from base 1. The germline V gene sets CDR1 to SGHRS and CDR2 to YFSETQ. Broader findings and caveats from the paper: Cytomegalovirus status was reported to be diagnosed by the classifier with high specificity and sensitivity in both the original and validation cohorts. Three of the identified cytomegalovirus-associated TCR beta chains were confirmed in vitro to be specific for cytomegalovirus antigens. According to the authors, the approach could potentially be generalized to other disease states and immunological phenotypes. Most TCR sequences were seen in very few donors, while some public TCRs were found in many individuals. Subsequent analysis determined that TCRs grouped into clusters in the first cohort also showed a tendency toward co-occurrence across the 130 or so validation repertoires, and 94% of cluster scores exceeded 0. A total of 150 to 200 TCR beta chains were listed by the study as associated with cytomegalovirus. All 120 or so repertoires were used to score co-occurrence in the validation cohort in a later analysis, because that analysis had no HLA typing for the cohort.

The TCR comes from a woman in her 30s in good health and CMV-seronegative. Sequenced material: PBMCs. The chain is made from TRBV5-1 and TRBJ2-4; the D segment cannot be called with confidence. At the DNA level, the sequence is TGCGCCAGCAGCTTGTCCTTAGCCAAAAACATTCAGTACTTC. This is translated as CASSLSLAKNIQYF.